Below, 24 T cell receptor beta chains from the same sample are listed, as sequenced in a study of blood T cells in healthy people across ages. Then a second PCR, running roughly 7 to 11 cycles, was carried out with a sample-barcoded 5' primer and a J-beta primer mix. TCRdb re-called the 5' RACE reads through MiXCR, storing one row per CDR3 protein. The sample lists about 1,800,000 distinct CDR3 sequences, over 25% occurring once. Specimen: blood. Receptors originate from a woman in her 30s in good health.

This clonotype has only one observation. A much larger clonotype is one base distant, so this may be a read error. CDR3 amino acids: CVTSRSPSGRSGELFF. The CDR3, as DNA: TGTGTCACCAGCAGAAGCCCTAGCGGGAGGTCCGGGGAGCTGTTTTTT. J is TRBJ2-2 and V is TRBV15; 11 bases map to TRBD2. CDR3 length: 16 amino acids. CDR1 and CDR2 from the germline V gene are LNHNV and YYDKDF (reference sequence). Supplemented by reference TRBV15 and TRBJ2-2, the full variable domain reads DAMVIQNPRYQVTQFGKPVTLSCSQTLNHNVMYWYQQKSSQAPKLLFHYYDKDFNNEADTPDNFQSRRPNTSFCFLDIRSPGLGDTAMYLCVTSRSPSGRSGELFFGEGSRLTVL.

V and J are TRBV24-1 and TRBJ2-5, with 8 bases matching TRBD1. J lost 11 bases, V lost 1 base, and 17 bases had no gene match. This CDR3 has 17 residues. Germline assignment: CDR1 KGHDR and CDR2 SFDVKD. The CDR3 nucleotides read TGTGCCACCAGTGATTTCGGACGCCAGGGGGCGCGGAATGAGCAGTACTTC. Translated, it gives CATSDFGRQGARNEQYF.

Regarding this clonotype: A much larger clone is a single base away; this may be a read error. The rearrangement joins TRBV7-8 to TRBJ2-5; 11 bases match TRBD2. The germline gives CDR1 SGHVS, CDR2 FQNEAQ. Unmatched junction bases numbered 11, after V lost 1 base and J lost 7 bases. The CDR3 sequence is 17 residues long. CDR3 region: CASSLVSSGRARGTQYF. The CDR3 DNA sequence: TGTGCCAGCAGCTTAGTTAGTAGCGGGAGGGCCAGGGGGACCCAGTACTTC. Combining the CDR3 with reference TRBV7-8 and TRBJ2-5 gives the whole variable domain GAGVSQSPRYKVAKRGQDVALRCDPISGHVSLFWYQQALGQGPEFLTYFQNEAQLDKSGLPSDRFFAERPEGSVSTLKIQRTQQEDSAVYLCASSLVSSGRARGTQYFGPGTRLLVL.

The rearrangement uses TRBV30 and TRBJ2-7; D is possibly TRBD1 or TRBD2 (5 bases each). V was shortened by 7 bases and J by 0 bases, with 13 bases between the two germline ends. The CDR3 sequence is 13 residues long. CDR1 GTSNPN and CDR2 SVGIG come from the germline V gene (reference sequence). The CDR3 DNA reads TGTGCCTCCGGGGCGAATCCCTCCTACGAGCAGTACTTC. This gives the protein CASGANPSYEQYF.

This clonotype was counted many times. The gene calls are TRBV5-1 and TRBJ2-1, with 8 bases aligning to TRBD1. Germline CDR1 and CDR2: SGHRS and YFSETQ. Unmatched junction bases numbered 6, after V lost 5 bases and J lost 2 bases. The CDR3 totals 15 residues. The CDR3 sequence: CASSYRQGPYNEQFF. CDR3 coding DNA: TGCGCCAGCAGTTACCGACAGGGGCCCTACAATGAGCAGTTCTTC.

Ten or more counts support this clonotype. V gene TRBV5-6 combines with J gene TRBJ2-7, with D uncertain. The CDR3 has 14 residues. Trimming removed 1 base at V and 2 bases at J, with 10 bases between. Looked up from germline, CDR1 is SGHDT and CDR2 is YYEEEE. CDR3 loop: CASSLSLSTYEQYF. The CDR3 bases are TGTGCCAGCAGCTTGAGCTTGAGTACCTACGAGCAGTACTTC.

In this sample, this clonotype turned up a few times. The rearrangement links TRBV27 to TRBJ1-4; D is unresolved. This CDR3 spans 14 amino acids. V was pared by 6 bases and J by 4 bases, with 12 bases between. Per germline, CDR1 MNHEY and CDR2 SMNVEV (reference sequence). Here the CDR3 DNA reads TGTGCCAGCAGGAGGCTCGGCTTTAATGAAAAACTGTTTTTT. Translating it yields CASRRLGFNEKLFF.

The chain is built from TRBV5-5 and TRBJ2-1; 9 bases are shared with TRBD2. CDR3 length equals 17 residues. V gave up 4 bases and J gave up 2 bases; unmatched junction bases: 10. In germline, CDR1 is SGHKS, CDR2 YYEKEE (reference sequence). CDR3 DNA: TGTGCCAGCAGCACCCGACTAGCGGAGCGTACCTACAATGAGCAGTTCTTC. Translating gives CASSTRLAERTYNEQFF.

Comment on this clonotype: A much larger clone is a single base away; this may be a read error. The chain is built from TRBV28 and TRBJ2-5; D is undetermined. The assigned J gene may be wrong: the sequence end matches TRBJ2-7 better. The CDR3 extends over 12 amino acids. Germline V gene data show CDR1 as MDHEN and CDR2 as SYDVKM. The CDR3 is CASSLRSFEQYF. CDR3 coding DNA: TGTGCCAGCAGTTTAAGGTCGTTCGAGCAGTACTTC.

This clonotype was observed at least ten times. The chain is built from TRBV6-5 and TRBJ2-4, with 8 bases that match TRBD1. The CDR3 has 15 amino acids. V shed 5 bases, J shed 5 bases, and the junction held 8 bases outside the gene matches. CDR1 MNHEY and CDR2 SVGAGI come from the germline V gene. The CDR3 nucleotides read TGTGCCAGCAGTCGACCCGGACAGGGTGAAAACATTCAGTACTTC. Amino acid sequence: CASSRPGQGENIQYF.

J is TRBJ2-2 and V is TRBV7-2; D gene unclear. V was clipped by 4 bases and J by 0 bases, with 12 bases between them. Per the germline V gene, CDR1 is SGHTA and CDR2 is FQGNSA. CDR3 length: 16 residues. CDR3 sequence: CASSSTQTSNTGELFF. In DNA, the CDR3 is TGTGCCAGCAGCTCAACGCAGACCTCGAACACCGGGGAGCTGTTTTTT.

This clonotype was seen a few times. CDR3 coding DNA: TGTGCCAGCAGCTTAGTCGCTAGCGGGGGGGCCTCCTACAATGAGCAGTTCTTC. Its protein is CASSLVASGGASYNEQFF. V is TRBV11-2 and J is TRBJ2-1; 12 bases fit TRBD2. CDR1 is SGHAT, CDR2 FQNNGV, per germline. J gave up 0 bases and V 1 base, and 4 bases lay outside the gene matches. The CDR3 runs to 18 residues.

This clonotype was counted a single time. The rearrangement links TRBV7-9 to TRBJ1-1, with 8 nucleotides matching TRBD1. The V gene's germline CDR1 is SEHNR and CDR2 FQNEAQ (reference sequence). The V gene end was trimmed by 3 bases and the J gene end by 2 bases; junction bases not matched to a gene: 8. The CDR3 contains 16 residues. This CDR3 is CASSFLMTGVNTEAFF. The CDR3 bases are TGTGCCAGCAGCTTCTTAATGACAGGGGTAAACACTGAAGCTTTCTTT.

The chain has TRBV5-1 and TRBJ2-1, with TRBD2 matching over 12 bases. Germline V gene data show CDR1 as SGHRS and CDR2 as YFSETQ. The CDR3 consists of 12 residues. V was clipped by 6 bases and J by 10 bases; unmatched bases: 2. As DNA, the CDR3 is TGCGCCAGCACAGGACTAGCGGGAGAGCAGTTCTTC. Protein: CASTGLAGEQFF.

For the CDR3, the DNA is TGCGCCAGCAGCCCAGGGGTAATGGCCTACGAGCAGTACTTC. Translated: CASSPGVMAYEQYF. The chain joins TRBV4-3 to TRBJ2-7, with D perhaps TRBD1 (6 bases). Trimming left V 4 bases short and J 2 bases short, with 12 bases between. This CDR3 is 14 amino acids long. The germline gives CDR1 LGHNA, CDR2 YSLEER.

The chain uses TRBV10-2 and TRBJ2-7; TRBD1 or TRBD2 may be the D gene (5 bases each). Per germline, CDR1 WSHSY and CDR2 SAAADI. Trimming took 2 bases from V and 7 from J, leaving 21 bases between them. The CDR3 length is 16 residues. CDR3 coding DNA: TGCGCCAGCAGTGAGCCGGAGAGGGGCTCCCACAATGAGCAGTACTTC. Translation gives CASSEPERGSHNEQYF.

This clonotype appeared a few times. It may be a read error: a sequence one base away is much more abundant. This chain joins TRBV10-1 and TRBJ2-7; no firm D call. The CDR3 is made up of 15 amino acids. Germline V gene sequence: CDR1 WNHNN, CDR2 SYGVQD (reference sequence). Trimming cost V 2 bases and J 2 bases, with 13 bases left between them. CDR3: CASSERNGGTYEQYF. CDR3 nucleotide sequence: TGCGCCAGCAGTGAGCGGAACGGTGGTACCTACGAGCAGTACTTC.

This clonotype was counted only a few times. J is TRBJ2-5 and V is TRBV12-3 or TRBV12-4; 8 bases align to TRBD1. The CDR3 is 16 amino acids. V lost 9 bases, J lost 5 bases, and 17 bases stayed unmatched. The CDR3 DNA reads as TGTGCCAGAGTACTAGTACCTAGCACAGGGGGGGAGACCCAGTACTTC. Its protein is CARVLVPSTGGETQYF.

This chain links TRBV28 with TRBJ1-5; D gene unclear. The length of the CDR3 is 14 residues. CDR1 MDHEN and CDR2 SYDVKM come from the germline V gene. V lost 3 bases and J lost 5, with 11 bases in between. CDR3 protein: CASSLRGGYQPQHF. The CDR3 DNA sequence: TGTGCCAGCAGTTTGCGGGGTGGATATCAGCCCCAGCATTTT.

In this sample, this clonotype turned up a few times. V and J are TRBV29-1 and TRBJ2-1, with 8 bases aligning to TRBD1. The V segment lost 4 bases and the J segment 7 bases; nucleotides outside the gene matches: 3. Germline lookup yields CDR1 SQVTM and CDR2 ANQGSEA. The CDR3 covers 12 residues. CDR3 sequence (DNA): TGCAGCGTTGCCCAGGGGGCAAATGAGCAGTTCTTC. As protein: CSVAQGANEQFF.

This clonotype occurred many times. An end of the junction does not agree with germline; a read error may underlie this. The rearrangement uses TRBV5-1 and TRBJ1-2; 10 bases align to TRBD1. Per the germline V gene, CDR1 is SGHRS and CDR2 is YFSETQ. The CDR3 totals 14 residues. This chain's CDR3 is CASSLGTGDYGYTF. The CDR3 DNA follows: TGTGCCAGCAGCTTAGGGACAGGGGACTATGGCTACACCTTC. The full variable domain, with the rest looked up from reference TRBV5-1 and TRBJ1-2, is KAGVTQTPRYLIKTRGQQVTLSCSPISGHRSVSWYQQTPGQGLQFLFEYFSETQRNKGNFPGRFSGRQFSNSRSEMNVSTLELGDSALYLCASSLGTGDYGYTFGSGTRLTVV.

The chain employs TRBV20-1 and TRBJ1-2; D is uncertain. This CDR3 region has 13 residues. Trimming took 0 bases from V and 4 from J, leaving 9 bases between them. CDR1 and CDR2 (germline): DFQATT, SNEGSKA (reference sequence). CDR3 DNA sequence: TGCAGTGCTAGAGAACAGTCGGGCTATGGCTACACCTTC. It specifies CSAREQSGYGYTF.

V and J are TRBV5-1 and TRBJ2-3; tentative D call: TRBD2 (5 bases). The ends were cut back, 3 bases at V and 2 bases at J, with 16 bases in the middle. Germline V lookup: CDR1 SGHRS, CDR2 YFSETQ. The CDR3 sequence is 16 residues long. The CDR3 coding sequence is TGCGCCAGCAGCTCCCGGGGTAGCAGAGACACAGATACGCAGTATTTT. Protein product: CASSSRGSRDTDTQYF.

This clonotype was detected ten times or more. V usage is TRBV29-1 and J usage is TRBJ2-7; perhaps TRBD1 as D (5 bases). V lost 6 bases, J lost 6 bases, and 18 bases lay in between. In germline, CDR1 is SQVTM, CDR2 ANQGSEA. This CDR3 comprises 13 residues. In DNA, the CDR3 is TGCAGCGTCTCCTGGCAGGGTGGGGTCGAGCAGTACTTC. It encodes CSVSWQGGVEQYF.